This T cell receptor (beta chain) derives from a study of graft-versus-host responses after intestinal transplantation. Study-wide background: Each transplant was multivisceral, liver-intestinal, or isolated intestinal.

Graft-derived tissue was subjected to processing to liberate intraepithelial and lamina propria lymphocytes. With respect to this clone: Its target is unknown.

CDR3 length: 17 amino acids. This table comes from immunoSEQ multiplex PCR, and its TCRdb copy is limited to in-frame clones, with some not included. The repertoire holds 15,000 or so clones, with under 85% as singletons. Overall study findings and caveats: Some patients had graft-donor T cell macrochimerism. In their allografts, the ratios of graft-versus-host to host-versus-graft T cell clones were high. Detected in recipient marrow were GvH clones, some of which were first observed in ileum or blood.

The sample in question was ileum tissue, obtained roughly 27 days after intestinal transplant. The sequence derives from a human patient who received an intestinal transplant, so some T cells may come from the graft donor. The chain couples TRBV21-1 to TRBJ1-1; the D call TRBD1 from the table was never checked on the DNA. TRBV21-1 is designated a pseudogene. CDR3 sequence (DNA): TGTGCCAGCAGCAAAGTTAGACACATCTTAGGGAACACTGAAGCTTTCTTT. Its translation is CASSKVRHILGNTEAFF.